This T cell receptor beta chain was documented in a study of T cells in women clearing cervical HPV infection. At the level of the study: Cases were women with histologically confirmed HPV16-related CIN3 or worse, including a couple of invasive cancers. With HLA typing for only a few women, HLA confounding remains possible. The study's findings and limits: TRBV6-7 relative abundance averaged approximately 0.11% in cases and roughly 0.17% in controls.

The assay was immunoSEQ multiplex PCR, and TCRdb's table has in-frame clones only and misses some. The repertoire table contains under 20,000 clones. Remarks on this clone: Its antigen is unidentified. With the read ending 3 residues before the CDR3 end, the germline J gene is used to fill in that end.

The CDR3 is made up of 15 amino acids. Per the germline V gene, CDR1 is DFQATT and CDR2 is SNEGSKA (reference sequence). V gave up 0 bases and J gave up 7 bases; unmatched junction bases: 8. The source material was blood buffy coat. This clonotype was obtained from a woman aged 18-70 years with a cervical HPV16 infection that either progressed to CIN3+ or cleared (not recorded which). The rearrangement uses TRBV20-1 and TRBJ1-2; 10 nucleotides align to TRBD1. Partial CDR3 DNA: TGCAGTGCTAGAGATCCCGGGACAGGGGCTTTTGGC. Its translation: CSARDPGTGAFG. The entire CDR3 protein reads CSARDPGTGAFGYTF.